The rows below give T cell receptor beta chains drawn from one sample of a study of cytomegalovirus exposure and HLA in healthy donors. Only in-frame clones appear in the TCRdb table, and some are missing; sequencing was by immunoSEQ multiplex PCR. The repertoire holds approximately 120,000 clones, with around 80% as singletons. Sequencing was carried out using PBMCs. Receptors originate from a woman aged 25-40 years in good health and CMV-seronegative. Both conserved end residues are part of each CDR3. A D gene is named only where the DNA matches it firmly. Expanded clones are given a class, and other clones once, few, many or no size at all.

>TRBJ1-2|.|13|TRBV9|few
CASSVAAAYGYTF
TGTGCCAGCAGCGTAGCGGCGGCCTATGGCTACACCTTC
>TRBJ2-5|.|14|TRBV14|.
CASSQSDIQETQYF
TGTGCCAGCAGCCAATCCGACATTCAAGAGACCCAGTACTTC
>TRBJ2-7|.|16|TRBV15|few
CATSLDRSPWGGEQYF
TGTGCCACCAGCCTTGACAGGTCCCCATGGGGTGGCGAGCAGTACTTC
>TRBJ1-1|.|16|TRBV19|few
CASTIRDGASLVGAFF
TGTGCCAGTACAATCAGGGATGGTGCGTCCTTAGTTGGAGCTTTCTTT
>TRBJ2-7|.|12|TRBV4-1|few
CASSLPQGEQYF
TGCGCCAGCAGCCTCCCGCAGGGGGAGCAGTACTTC
>TRBJ2-1|TRBD2|14|TRBV30|.
CAWSDGLAHNEQFF
TGTGCCTGGAGTGATGGACTAGCTCACAATGAGCAGTTCTTC
>TRBJ2-3|TRBD2|16|TRBV5-1|.
CASSRIAGGPSDTQYF
TGCGCCAGCAGCAGGATAGCGGGAGGGCCGTCAGATACGCAGTATTTT
>TRBJ2-5|.|14|TRBV5-1|.
CASSSARIQETQYF
TGCGCCAGCAGCTCCGCCAGGATTCAAGAGACCCAGTACTTC
>TRBJ1-2|TRBD1|15|TRBV7-9|once
CASSWTGEGDYGYTF
TGTGCCAGCAGCTGGACAGGGGAGGGTGACTATGGCTACACCTTC
>TRBJ2-1|.|13|TRBV7-3|.
CASSLTRGNEQFF
TGTGCCAGCAGCTTAACTAGGGGTAATGAGCAGTTCTTC
>TRBJ2-1|TRBD2|20|TRBV19|.
CASSMGSLGGGRGVWNEQFF
TGTGCCAGTAGTATGGGCTCTTTGGGTGGCGGGAGGGGAGTTTGGAATGAGCAGTTCTTC
>TRBJ2-5|TRBD2|13|TRBV10-3|.
CAIRAGGQETQYF
TGTGCCATCAGGGCGGGGGGACAAGAGACCCAGTACTTC
>TRBJ2-2|.|14|TRBV18|.
CASSSRLDTGELFF
TGTGCCAGCTCATCTAGGTTGGACACCGGGGAGCTGTTTTTT
>TRBJ2-7|.|15|TRBV18|.
CASSPRETGAYEQYF
TGTGCCAGCTCACCACGTGAGACAGGAGCCTACGAGCAGTACTTC
>TRBJ2-7|.|12|TRBV19|once
CASSARQARQYF
TGTGCCAGTAGTGCCCGACAGGCGAGGCAGTACTTC
>TRBJ1-1|TRBD1|15|TRBV6-5|once
CASLTTGTGYSEAFF
TGTGCCAGCCTAACTACCGGGACAGGGTACAGTGAAGCTTTCTTT
>TRBJ1-1|.|15|TRBV7-9|.
CASSLKGHIVTEAFF
TGTGCCAGCAGCTTAAAGGGACATATAGTTACTGAAGCTTTCTTT
>TRBJ2-3|.|16|TRBV9|.
CASSVGGDWIVNTQYF
TGTGCCAGCAGCGTAGGGGGAGATTGGATCGTAAATACGCAGTATTTT
>TRBJ2-7|.|14|TRBV27|.
CASSPQARIYEQYF
TGTGCCAGCAGTCCCCAAGCACGCATCTACGAGCAGTACTTC
>TRBJ1-5|TRBD1|17|TRBV4-1|.
CASSQEDRPGRYQPQHF
TGCGCCAGCAGCCAAGAGGACAGGCCCGGGAGATACCAGCCCCAGCATTTT
>TRBJ2-6|.|14|TRBV19|.
CASSIRAGANVLTF
TGTGCCAGTAGTATCCGGGCTGGGGCCAACGTCCTGACTTTC
>TRBJ2-7|TRBD2|14|TRBV9|once
CASSKAGGPYEQYF
TGTGCCAGCAGCAAAGCGGGAGGGCCCTACGAGCAGTACTTC
>TRBJ1-2|.|13|TRBV4-1|.
CASSQQEAIGYTF
TGCGCCAGCAGCCAGCAAGAAGCGATAGGCTACACCTTC
>TRBJ2-5|.|13|TRBV2|.
CASSATEIGTQYF
TGTGCCAGCAGTGCTACGGAGATCGGGACCCAGTACTTC
>TRBJ2-1|.|15|TRBV5-1|.
CASSSALGSFDEQFF
TGCGCCAGCAGTTCCGCACTAGGTAGTTTTGATGAGCAGTTCTTC
>TRBJ2-5|.|15|TRBV27|few
CASSFMGGGQETQYF
TGTGCCAGCAGTTTTATGGGAGGGGGACAAGAGACCCAGTACTTC
>TRBJ1-1|.|15|TRBV5-1|few
CASSLMTGSGAEAFF
TGCGCCAGCAGCTTGATGACGGGGAGTGGCGCTGAAGCTTTCTTT
>TRBJ2-1|.|12|TRBV6-6|.
CASRWTDNEQFF
TGTGCCAGCAGGTGGACAGATAATGAGCAGTTCTTC
>TRBJ2-1|.|14|TRBV10-3|.
CASGGNKGNNERFF
TGTGCCAGTGGGGGGAACAAAGGAAACAATGAGCGGTTCTTC
>TRBJ2-1|.|16|TRBV27|.
CASSLGGPTLYNEQFF
TGTGCCAGCAGTCTCGGGGGGCCAACTCTTTACAATGAGCAGTTCTTC
>TRBJ2-7|TRBD2|14|TRBV12-5|.
CASGTSGSFDEQYF
TGTGCTAGTGGGACTAGCGGGAGCTTCGACGAGCAGTACTTC
>TRBJ2-1|.|14|TRBV4-1|.
CASSQDGRYNEQFF
TGCGCCAGCAGCCAAGACGGTAGATACAATGAGCAGTTCTTC
>TRBJ2-7|TRBD1|14|TRBV5-1|.
CASSGTGQGYEQYF
TGCGCCAGCAGCGGCACGGGACAGGGTTACGAGCAGTACTTC
>TRBJ2-3|TRBD1|14|TRBV19|few
CASSKDRGGDTQYF
TGTGCCAGTAGTAAGGACAGGGGAGGAGATACGCAGTATTTT
>TRBJ1-1|TRBD1|13|TRBV2|.
CASWDRFNTEAFF
TGTGCCAGCTGGGACAGGTTTAACACTGAAGCTTTCTTT
>TRBJ2-3|.|16|TRBV2|.
CASVFGLYPIADTQYF
TGTGCCAGCGTTTTCGGACTCTACCCCATTGCAGATACGCAGTATTTT
>TRBJ2-7|TRBD2|16|TRBV4-3|once
CASSQTGTSGEYEQYF
TGCGCCAGCAGCCAAACGGGGACTAGCGGAGAGTACGAGCAGTACTTC
>TRBJ2-1|TRBD2|15|TRBV5-1|.
CASSLAGSGGREQFF
TGCGCCAGCAGCTTGGCCGGTAGCGGGGGTCGAGAGCAGTTCTTC
>TRBJ1-5|.|15|TRBV18|.
CASSPGQVSNQPQHF
TGTGCCAGCTCACCAGGTCAGGTTAGCAATCAGCCCCAGCATTTT
>TRBJ2-7|TRBD2|15|TRBV27|.
CASSLGLAGEDEQYF
TGTGCCAGCAGTTTGGGACTAGCGGGAGAGGACGAGCAGTACTTC
>TRBJ1-6|TRBD1|17|TRBV27|once
CASRPGQGTRYNSPLHF
TGTGCCAGCAGACCGGGACAGGGGACTCGCTATAATTCACCCCTCCACTTT
>TRBJ2-7|.|15|TRBV11-3|.
CASSLERGGAYEQYF
TGTGCCAGCAGCTTAGAAAGAGGGGGGGCCTACGAGCAGTACTTC
>TRBJ1-5|.|14|TRBV5-6|.
CASSLDGSNQPQHF
TGTGCCAGCAGCTTGGACGGTAGCAATCAGCCCCAGCATTTT
>TRBJ2-5|TRBD2|16|TRBV5-1|few
CASSLAPGLAGETQYF
TGCGCCAGCAGCTTGGCCCCGGGGCTAGCGGGGGAGACCCAGTACTTC
>TRBJ1-2|.|14|TRBV5-1|.
CASSLASFNYGYTF
TGCGCCAGCAGCTTGGCCTCGTTTAACTATGGCTACACCTTC
>TRBJ2-7|TRBD1|13|TRBV2|.
CASSTGVSYEQYF
TGTGCCAGCAGTACAGGGGTCTCCTACGAGCAGTACTTC
>TRBJ2-7|.|12|TRBV11-3|once
CASSLGYYEQYF
TGTGCCAGCAGCCTCGGGTACTACGAGCAGTACTTC
>TRBJ2-5|.|14|TRBV4-1|few
CASSTAAAKETQYF
TGCGCCAGCAGCACCGCCGCGGCGAAAGAGACCCAGTACTTC
>TRBJ1-1|.|13|TRBV19|.
CASGQGQHTEAFF
TGTGCCAGTGGGCAGGGGCAGCACACTGAAGCTTTCTTT